The 26 T cell receptor beta chains reported below all come from one sample, sequenced in a study of neurological immune-mediated disorders. This sample's time point: longitudinal time-point 2. TCRdb reprocessed the 5' RACE reads via MiXCR and lists one record per CDR3 protein. The data contain tens of thousands of distinct CDR3 sequences, under 15% of them singletons. Source material: PBMCs. The receptors derive from a female donor with HTLV-1-associated myelopathy (HAM/TSP).

This clonotype was detected many times. The CDR3 DNA reads TGTGCCAGCAGGGGAGGCCCGGGACAGGGTGTGAACACTGAAGCTTTCTTT. Protein product: CASRGGPGQGVNTEAFF. J is TRBJ1-1 and V is TRBV28, with 9 positions matching TRBD1. This CDR3 spans 17 amino acids. Trimming cost V 6 bases and J 0 bases; bases outside gene matches: 11. The germline gives CDR1 MDHEN, CDR2 SYDVKM.

Ten or more counts support this clonotype. The genes are TRBV25-1 and TRBJ2-2; TRBD2 is a possible D gene (6 bases). V shed 6 bases and J shed 5 bases, with 19 bases lying between them. The CDR3 extends over 16 amino acids. The germline CDR1 and CDR2 sequences are MGHDK and SYGVNS. CDR3 DNA: TGTGCCAGCAGCTCAACCGGGACTCCTGGGACCGGGGAGCTGTTTTTT. Amino acids: CASSSTGTPGTGELFF.

This clonotype was seen many times. The chain employs TRBV5-1 and TRBJ1-2, with TRBD1 identical over 12 bases. This CDR3 contains 16 residues. Trimming removed 1 base from V and 7 bases from J; junction bases left unmatched: 8. Germline assignment: CDR1 SGHRS and CDR2 YFSETQ. Here the CDR3 DNA reads TGCGCCAGCAGCTTGTCCGGGACAGGGGGCGCGGGTGGCTACACCTTC. Protein sequence: CASSLSGTGGAGGYTF.

This rearrangement joins TRBV5-1 to TRBJ1-1; a possible D gene is TRBD1 (5 bases). Germline CDR1 and CDR2: SGHRS and YFSETQ. The V gene lost 3 bases and the J gene lost 7 bases, with 13 bases spanning the gap. The CDR3 sequence is 13 residues long. CDR3 nucleotide sequence: TGCGCCAGCAGCTCAGGGTTGGGCAGTGAAGCTTTCTTT. Amino acid sequence: CASSSGLGSEAFF.

This clonotype came up many times. The J gene is TRBJ2-7, the V gene TRBV20-1, with 10 nucleotides matching TRBD2. V gave up 5 bases and J gave up 5 bases; unmatched junction bases: 3. This CDR3 has 12 residues. Germline values: CDR1 DFQATT, CDR2 SNEGSKA (reference sequence). The CDR3 spells CSALAGANEQYF. CDR3 DNA sequence: TGCAGTGCTCTAGCGGGGGCCAACGAGCAGTACTTC.

Many counts were recorded for this clonotype. CDR3 coding DNA: TGTGCCAGCAGTTTGGGCAGGGTGGGATCACCCCTCCACTTT. Protein sequence: CASSLGRVGSPLHF. V is TRBV12-3 or TRBV12-4 and J is TRBJ1-6; the D gene is possibly TRBD1 (5 bases). V lost 3 bases and J lost 10, with 13 bases in between. The CDR3 length is 14 residues.

V usage is TRBV12-3 or TRBV12-4 and J usage is TRBJ2-1, with 9 nucleotides matching TRBD2. The CDR3 is made up of 14 amino acids. V shed 8 bases and J 7 bases; nucleotides not matched to a gene: 9. CDR3 nucleotide sequence: TGTGCCAGCTGTCTGGCGGGGGGGCGAAATGAGCAGTTCTTC. This codes for CASCLAGGRNEQFF.

This clonotype was counted at least ten times. The chain links TRBV4-2 to TRBJ2-7; TRBD1 agrees at 8 bases. Trimming cost V 6 bases and J 7 bases; bases outside gene matches: 14. CDR1 is LGHNA and CDR2 is YNFKEQ in the germline V gene. This CDR3 has 15 amino acids. The CDR3 here is CASRAFPGQAVEQYF. The CDR3, as DNA: TGTGCCAGCAGGGCATTCCCGGGACAGGCAGTGGAGCAGTACTTC.

Ten or more counts support this clonotype. The chain is built from TRBV5-1 and TRBJ1-3; perhaps TRBD1 as D (5 bases). This CDR3 spans 14 amino acids. Deletions cut 4 bases from V and 0 bases from J, with 8 bases between. Looked up from germline, CDR1 is SGHRS and CDR2 is YFSETQ. CDR3: CASSPTVSGNTIYF. The CDR3 DNA reads TGCGCCAGCAGCCCGACAGTCTCTGGAAACACCATATATTTT. The full variable domain, with the rest looked up from reference TRBV5-1 and TRBJ1-3, is KAGVTQTPRYLIKTRGQQVTLSCSPISGHRSVSWYQQTPGQGLQFLFEYFSETQRNKGNFPGRFSGRQFSNSRSEMNVSTLELGDSALYLCASSPTVSGNTIYFGEGSWLTVV.

There are many counts of this clonotype. The chain carries TRBV6-6 and TRBJ1-3, with 7 positions matching TRBD1. There are 15 residues in the CDR3. With 7 bases clipped from V and 2 bases from J, the junction kept 8 bases outside the gene matches. Germline loops: CDR1 MNHNY, CDR2 SVGAGI (reference sequence). This chain's CDR3 is CASNTGAGTGNTIYF. The CDR3 DNA sequence: TGTGCCAGCAATACAGGGGCAGGAACTGGAAACACCATATATTTT.

The sample holds many counts of this clonotype. The CDR3 DNA reads as TGCAGTGCTAGGGTACCGGGACGGTCAACCTACGAGCAGTACTTC. Translated: CSARVPGRSTYEQYF. This chain connects TRBV20-1 to TRBJ2-7, with D possibly called TRBD1 or TRBD2 (5 bases each). Trimming removed 3 bases at V and 2 bases at J, with 17 bases between. There are 15 residues in the CDR3. CDR1 is DFQATT, CDR2 SNEGSKA, per germline (reference sequence).

The sample holds a few counts of this clonotype. The chain recombines TRBV6-6 with TRBJ2-7, with D uncertain. The V end was cut by 6 bases, the J end by 2 bases, with 14 bases between. CDR3 length equals 14 residues. CDR1 is MNHNY and CDR2 is SVGAGI in the germline V gene (reference sequence). This CDR3 reads CASRRRPLAYEQYF. The DNA of the CDR3 is TGTGCCAGCAGACGACGACCCTTAGCCTACGAGCAGTACTTC.

This clonotype has at least ten counts. The rearrangement joins TRBV15 to TRBJ2-7, with 10 bases that match TRBD2. Trimming removed 4 bases from V and 7 bases from J; junction bases left unmatched: 7. The CDR3 totals 14 residues. Looked up from germline, CDR1 is LNHNV and CDR2 is YYDKDF (reference sequence). CDR3: CATSTSGGVREQYF. The CDR3 DNA reads as TGTGCCACCAGCACGAGCGGGGGGGTGAGAGAGCAGTACTTC.

This clonotype was recorded at least ten times. The CDR3 sequence: CASGPGLSNEKLFF. CDR3 nucleotide sequence: TGTGCCAGCGGTCCGGGACTGTCTAATGAAAAACTGTTTTTT. The rearrangement joins TRBV25-1 to TRBJ1-4; maybe TRBD1 (5 bases). CDR3 length: 14 amino acids. Trimming took off 8 bases at V and 3 bases at J, with 13 bases between the two ends. Looked up from germline, CDR1 is MGHDK and CDR2 is SYGVNS.

This clonotype was detected many times. The rearrangement uses TRBV6-5 and TRBJ1-5, with TRBD1 matching 11 bases. V lost 5 bases, J lost 3 bases, and 3 bases stayed unmatched. The V gene's germline CDR1 is MNHEY and CDR2 SVGAGI. This CDR3 is built from 15 residues. The CDR3 coding sequence is TGTGCCAGCAGTCCGGGACAGGGGGACAATCAGCCCCAGCATTTT. As protein: CASSPGQGDNQPQHF.

The table lists this clonotype with many counts. The chain uses TRBV6-6 and TRBJ1-4; D not resolved. CDR3 size: 14 residues. The ends were cut back, 7 bases at V and 0 bases at J, with 9 bases in the middle. Germline CDR1 and CDR2: MNHNY and SVGAGI (reference sequence). CDR3 coding DNA: TGTGCCAGCAATGGCAGGTCAACTAATGAAAAACTGTTTTTT. Its protein is CASNGRSTNEKLFF.

This clonotype has a count of ten or more. J is TRBJ2-1 and V is TRBV12-3 or TRBV12-4, with 14 bases aligning to TRBD2. With 8 bases clipped from V and 0 bases from J, the junction kept 15 bases outside the gene matches. This CDR3 spans 20 amino acids. In DNA, the CDR3 is TGTGCCAGCCAACGGCCCCTGGGACTAGCGGGGGCAAGCTCCTACAATGAGCAGTTCTTC. Its translation is CASQRPLGLAGASSYNEQFF.

This clonotype occurred many times. The chain links TRBV7-2 to TRBJ2-6; D is undetermined. Germline V CDR1 and CDR2: SGHTA, FQGNSA. The CDR3 length is 15 residues. V was clipped by 1 base and J by 1 base, with 5 bases between them. CDR3 sequence reads: CASSLGGSGANVLTF. The CDR3, as DNA: TGTGCCAGCAGCTTAGGAGGTTCTGGGGCCAACGTCCTGACTTTC.

The table lists this clonotype with many counts. The chain recombines TRBV4-2 with TRBJ2-1, with D perhaps being TRBD1 or TRBD2 (5 bases each). V gave up 4 bases and J gave up 8 bases, with 12 bases separating them. Germline CDR1 and CDR2: LGHNA and YNFKEQ. The CDR3 totals 13 residues. The CDR3 DNA reads TGTGCCAGCAGCCTCCGGGACCGCGATGAGCAGTTCTTC. This sequence encodes CASSLRDRDEQFF.

This clonotype was detected many times. The V call is TRBV28, the J call TRBJ2-7; D perhaps matches TRBD2 (5 bases). V shed 5 bases and J shed 1 base, with 24 bases lying between them. Germline V gene lookup returns CDR1 MDHEN and CDR2 SYDVKM. This CDR3 region has 18 residues. The CDR3 spells CASSPTRIPVTGSYEQYF. CDR3 bases: TGTGCCAGCAGTCCCACGAGGATACCGGTCACGGGGTCCTACGAGCAGTACTTC.

This clonotype was seen repeatedly, ten times or more. V gene TRBV5-1 combines with J gene TRBJ2-1, with a possible D match to TRBD2 (7 bases). The CDR3 covers 13 residues. Germline V gene data show CDR1 as SGHRS and CDR2 as YFSETQ. The V gene lost 3 bases and the J gene lost 8 bases, with 12 bases spanning the gap. In DNA form, the CDR3 reads TGCGCCAGCAGCTGGGGGGGGGGCGATGAGCAGTTCTTC. This codes for CASSWGGGDEQFF.

This clonotype appeared many times. The chain joins TRBV28 to TRBJ2-5; 10 bases line up with TRBD1. This CDR3 has 14 amino acids. Looked up from germline, CDR1 is MDHEN and CDR2 is SYDVKM. The junction had 11 bases not matched to a gene; V was cut back by 10 bases and J by 6 bases. The CDR3 is CATRSGTGVKTQYF. The CDR3 region has the DNA TGTGCCACCCGTAGTGGGACAGGGGTCAAGACCCAGTACTTC.

This clonotype was counted ten times or more. The chain joins TRBV4-2 to TRBJ2-7, with D possibly called TRBD1 or TRBD2 (5 bases each). The V and J ends lost 1 base and 1 base respectively, with 11 bases between them. Germline assignment: CDR1 LGHNA and CDR2 YNFKEQ. CDR3 size: 15 residues. In nucleotides, the CDR3 is TGTGCCAGCAGCCAAGGACCGGGGCCTTCCTACGAGCAGTACTTC. Translating it yields CASSQGPGPSYEQYF.

A word on this clonotype: The CDR3 carries no conserved terminal phenylalanine or tryptophan, so it likely arises from a read error. The rearrangement uses TRBV29-1 and TRBJ2-3; D may be TRBD1 or TRBD2 (5 bases each). The CDR3 length is 15 residues. Germline loops: CDR1 SQVTM, CDR2 ANQGSEA. Trimming took off 0 bases at V and 1 base at J, with 11 bases between the two ends. CDR3 residues: CSVEDPMGGTDTQYL. Here the CDR3 DNA reads TGCAGCGTTGAAGATCCCATGGGGGGCACAGATACGCAGTATTTG.

This clonotype was observed a single time. This is likely a read error, given that the CDR3 carries no conserved phenylalanine or tryptophan at its end. This chain joins TRBV7-8 and TRBJ2-5; TRBD2 aligns across 13 bases. The end of the DNA fits TRBJ2-7 better, so the J call may be wrong. Germline V gene lookup returns CDR1 SGHVS and CDR2 FQNEAQ. This CDR3 is 17 amino acids long. CDR3 region: CASSFGLAGASSYEQYY. The CDR3 nucleotides read TGTGCCAGCAGCTTCGGACTAGCGGGGGCCTCCTCCTACGAGCAGTACTAC.

Comment on this clonotype: An end of the junction differs from the germline gene, which may be a read error. The V gene is TRBV20-1, the J gene TRBJ1-2; D may be TRBD1 (5 bases). Germline loops: CDR1 DFQATT, CDR2 SNEGSKA (reference sequence). This CDR3 contains 16 residues. The CDR3 protein is CSARGATASYPYVYTF. In DNA form, the CDR3 reads TGCAGTGCTAGAGGTGCGACAGCTAGCTACCCTTATGTCTACACCTTC.